The source of this TCR beta chain is a study of shared clonotypes between healthy human individuals. Only in-frame clones appear in the TCRdb table, and some are missing; sequencing was by immunoSEQ multiplex PCR. The sample yields around 2.5 million clones, 93% seen once. CDR1 is SQVTM and CDR2 is ANQGSEA in the germline V gene. CDR3 length: 15 residues. V lost 6 bases to trimming and J lost 2 bases, with 17 bases between them. It was into CD45RA+ naive and CD45RA-negative memory subsets that the CD4+ cells were split. Sequenced material: naive CD4+ T cells from PBMCs. Subset reported: CD45RA+ positively selected. The chain combines TRBV29-1 with TRBJ1-5; no firm D call. This clonotype was obtained from a man aged 18 to 29 in good health. Some clones in this sample may be carry-over from other donors' samples. This chain's CDR3 is CSVADGFLGNQPQHF. Written as DNA, the CDR3 is TGCAGCGTCGCGGACGGGTTTTTGGGCAATCAGCCCCAGCATTTT.